This entry lists 11 T cell receptor beta chains sequenced from one sample in a study of T-cell memory formation after mild COVID-19. MiXCR, applied by TCRdb to the 5' RACE reads, yields one record per CDR3 protein. The sample contains about 350,000 distinct CDR3 sequences, roughly 15% of which appear only once. The sequencing sample was made of PBMCs or a T cell subset sorted from them (not recorded which). The origin of the receptors is a man aged 18 to 29 who had mild COVID-19 (a few samples of this study predate the infection). Cell type and time point are not known.

This clonotype came up a few times. The chain carries TRBV7-9 and TRBJ1-1, with 7 bases fitting TRBD1. CDR3 length: 15 residues. Germline V gives CDR1 SEHNR, CDR2 FQNEAQ (reference sequence). Trimming removed 3 bases from V and 0 bases from J; junction bases left unmatched: 4. CDR3 DNA: TGTGCCAGCAGCTTGGAGGGGACAGTGAACACTGAAGCTTTCTTT. Protein product: CASSLEGTVNTEAFF.

This clonotype was counted only a few times. The chain carries TRBV7-8 and TRBJ2-7; D call uncertain. Germline-derived CDR1 and CDR2 are SGHVS and FQNEAQ. This CDR3 is 14 amino acids long. V lost 0 bases, J lost 3 bases, and 9 bases lay in between. The CDR3 region has the DNA TGTGCCAGCAGCTTAGCTGGTCATAACTACGAGCAGTACGTC. Translation gives CASSLAGHNYEQYV.

This clonotype has just a few counts. The rearrangement joins TRBV5-1 to TRBJ1-1; D gene uncertain. The CDR3 runs to 15 residues. V was shortened by 0 bases and J by 4 bases, with 13 bases between the two germline ends. CDR1 and CDR2 (germline): SGHRS, YFSETQ. The CDR3 coding sequence is TGCGCCAGCAGCTTGGTGGGGAGTCAAGCCACTGAAGCTTTCTTT. This sequence encodes CASSLVGSQATEAFF.

This clonotype showed up many times. V and J are TRBV4-3 and TRBJ2-3; D is possibly TRBD2 (5 bases). The germline V gene has CDR1 LGHNA and CDR2 YSLEER. CDR3 length: 15 residues. V dropped 4 bases and J dropped 4 bases, with 15 bases sitting between them. CDR3 in amino acids: CASSRAPGIADTQYF. The DNA for the CDR3 is TGCGCCAGCAGCCGGGCCCCGGGGATCGCAGATACGCAGTATTTT.

The chain is built from TRBV5-1 and TRBJ1-1; D ambiguous. Trimming stripped 4 bases from V and 0 bases from J, with 13 bases between. The CDR3 extends over 15 amino acids. CDR1 and CDR2 from the germline V gene are SGHRS and YFSETQ. In nucleotides, the CDR3 is TGCGCCAGCAGCCGCTGGGAGGGTATGAACACTGAAGCTTTCTTT. Translating gives CASSRWEGMNTEAFF.

J is TRBJ1-3 and V is TRBV9; D is undetermined. V was clipped by 1 base and J by 0 bases, with 11 bases between them. This CDR3 region has 16 residues. From germline, CDR1 is SGDLS and CDR2 YYNGEE. Written as DNA, the CDR3 is TGTGCCAGCAGCGTAACGTGGGGTACCTCTGGAAACACCATATATTTT. Translating it yields CASSVTWGTSGNTIYF.

V gene TRBV20-1 combines with J gene TRBJ2-1, with D unresolved. V dropped 1 base and J dropped 7 bases, with 14 bases sitting between them. The germline CDR1 and CDR2 sequences are DFQATT and SNEGSKA (reference sequence). This CDR3 is 14 amino acids long. In DNA, the CDR3 is TGCAGTGCTAGAGCTACCCCCACACGGAATGAGCAGTTCTTC. Translation gives CSARATPTRNEQFF.

The sample holds a few counts of this clonotype. The V gene is TRBV27, the J gene TRBJ1-1; unclear D gene. The V end lost 0 bases, the J end lost 2 bases, and 16 bases lay between the germline ends. Germline loops: CDR1 MNHEY, CDR2 SMNVEV (reference sequence). The CDR3 is made up of 17 amino acids. In DNA form, the CDR3 reads TGTGCCAGCAGTTTATCTACGGTGAGACCGATAAACACTGAAGCTTTCTTT. Residues: CASSLSTVRPINTEAFF.

This clonotype was observed at least ten times. V and J are TRBV6-5 and TRBJ1-4, with a tentative D call TRBD1 (6 bases). The CDR3 is 14 residues long. The V gene's germline CDR1 is MNHEY and CDR2 SVGAGI. Deletions cut 6 bases from V and 4 bases from J, with 12 bases between. CDR3 coding DNA: TGTGCCAGCAGAGCCACAGGGAATAATGAAAAACTGTTTTTT. This translates into CASRATGNNEKLFF.

In its sample, this clonotype was seen many times. V is TRBV6-6 and J is TRBJ2-1; 15 bases match TRBD2. The length of the CDR3 is 16 residues. After removal of 7 bases from V and 9 bases from J, the junction contained 10 bases not matched to a gene. From germline, CDR1 is MNHNY and CDR2 SVGAGI (reference sequence). The CDR3 coding sequence is TGTGCCAGCACCCACGGCGGACTAGCGGGGGGGGGTGAGCAGTTCTTC. The encoded protein is CASTHGGLAGGGEQFF.

This clonotype showed up just a few times. The CDR3 region has the DNA TGTGCCAGCATTTCGGGACAGGGGTACGAGCAGTACTTC. Amino acids: CASISGQGYEQYF. The genes are TRBV6-1 and TRBJ2-7, with TRBD1 matching 10 bases. The J segment lost 4 bases and the V segment lost 7 bases, leaving 4 bases of the junction unmatched. The CDR3 spans 13 residues. CDR1 and CDR2 (germline): MNHNS, SASEGT.